Following are 11 T cell receptor beta chains from one sample sequenced in a study of response to subunit inactivated influenza vaccine. TCRdb used MiXCR to reprocess the RT-PCR reads, holding one entry per CDR3 protein. The sample yields about 650,000 distinct CDR3 sequences, 11% to 15% seen once. The source material was PBMCs from blood, sampled about 14 days before vaccination. These receptors all come from a man aged 45 to 65 who received an inactivated influenza vaccine.

The chain uses TRBV20-1 and TRBJ1-5, with TRBD1 identical over 7 bases. Germline V gives CDR1 DFQATT, CDR2 SNEGSKA (reference sequence). Trimming took 6 bases from V and 0 from J; bases not matched to a gene: 11. The length of the CDR3 is 16 residues. CDR3 in amino acids: CSARDRAQSSNQPQHF. Here the CDR3 DNA reads TGCAGTGCCCGCGACAGGGCCCAGTCTAGCAATCAGCCCCAGCATTTT.

This clonotype has only a few counts. The rearrangement links TRBV7-9 to TRBJ1-3, with no clear D. Trimming cost V 2 bases and J 0 bases, with 8 bases left between them. The length of the CDR3 is 15 residues. The germline V gene encodes CDR1 SEHNR and CDR2 FQNEAQ (reference sequence). This CDR3 reads CASSLKYTSGNTIYF. CDR3 in DNA: TGTGCCAGCAGCTTAAAGTACACCTCTGGAAACACCATATATTTT.

This clonotype was recorded at least ten times. The DNA of the CDR3 is TGTGCCAGCAGTTTATTTGGTGGGGAGCTGTTTTTT. Its protein is CASSLFGGELFF. The rearrangement uses TRBV12-3 or TRBV12-4 and TRBJ2-2; D call uncertain. The V gene lost 2 bases and the J gene lost 8 bases, with 6 bases spanning the gap. This CDR3 spans 12 amino acids.

This sequence joins TRBV6-5 and TRBJ1-3; D may be TRBD1 (5 bases). V lost 0 bases and J 4 bases, leaving 7 bases between the germline ends. The CDR3 totals 14 residues. Per germline, CDR1 MNHEY and CDR2 SVGAGI. The CDR3 nucleotides read TGTGCCAGCAGTTACTCGACAGCGGGAAACACCATATATTTT. The encoded protein is CASSYSTAGNTIYF.

J is TRBJ1-2 and V is TRBV2; D ambiguous. Trimming shortened V by 3 bases and J by 8 bases, and 13 bases separated the two germline ends. In germline, CDR1 is SNHLY, CDR2 FYNNEI. The CDR3 spans 13 residues. This CDR3 reads CASSDAAVGGYTF. Here the CDR3 DNA reads TGTGCCAGCAGTGACGCGGCCGTAGGAGGCTACACCTTC. The complete variable domain, with remaining parts taken from reference TRBV2 and TRBJ1-2, reads EPEVTQTPSHQVTQMGQEVILRCVPISNHLYFYWYRQILGQKVEFLVSFYNNEISEKSEIFDDQFSVERPDGSNFTLKIRSTKLEDSAMYFCASSDAAVGGYTFGSGTRLTVV.

V is TRBV11-2 and J is TRBJ2-1, with 9 bases lining up with TRBD2. Germline values: CDR1 SGHAT, CDR2 FQNNGV. Losses at the gene ends were 6 bases for V and 4 bases for J; bases not matched to a gene: 7. This CDR3 contains 15 residues. The CDR3 reads CASRYLAGRYNEQFF. DNA for the CDR3: TGTGCCAGCAGGTACCTAGCGGGAAGGTACAATGAGCAGTTCTTC.

This CDR3 is CASSLEPTMATREQYF. The CDR3 coding sequence is TGTGCCAGCAGCTTAGAACCGACCATGGCCACTCGCGAGCAGTACTTC. This rearrangement joins TRBV11-1 to TRBJ2-7; D not resolved. The V gene lost 1 base and the J gene lost 6 bases, with 19 bases spanning the gap. Germline loops: CDR1 SGHAT, CDR2 FQDESV (reference sequence). The CDR3 totals 16 residues.

This clonotype was found a few times. V usage is TRBV6-2 or TRBV6-3 and J usage is TRBJ1-1; 9 bases are a match to TRBD1. V lost 6 bases, J lost 3 bases, and 8 bases stayed unmatched. CDR1 is MNHEY, CDR2 SVGEGT, per germline. This CDR3 has 15 amino acids. The CDR3 reads CASRETGGQDTEAFF. The CDR3 DNA follows: TGTGCCAGCAGAGAAACAGGGGGCCAGGACACTGAAGCTTTCTTT.

This clonotype was detected a few times. This rearrangement joins TRBV28 to TRBJ2-3; 9 bases line up with TRBD2. This CDR3 has 16 amino acids. V trimming: 8 bases; J trimming: 3 bases; junction bases outside the gene matches: 12. Germline lookup yields CDR1 MDHEN and CDR2 SYDVKM. CDR3 DNA sequence: TGTGCCAGCGGCACGCCCTATAGCGGGGGTACAGATACGCAGTATTTT. It codes for CASGTPYSGGTDTQYF.

The V gene is TRBV7-2, the J gene TRBJ2-7; 11 nucleotides align to TRBD2. Trimming took 1 base from V and 9 from J; bases not matched to a gene: 5. CDR3 length: 14 amino acids. Germline lookup yields CDR1 SGHTA and CDR2 FQGNSA. CDR3 protein: CASSLGGLAAVQYF. The CDR3 DNA follows: TGTGCCAGCAGCTTAGGGGGACTAGCGGCGGTGCAGTACTTC.

V gene TRBV20-1 combines with J gene TRBJ2-1; D gene ambiguous. The CDR3 length is 14 residues. Trimming shortened V by 0 bases and J by 7 bases, and 13 bases separated the two germline ends. Germline V gene sequence: CDR1 DFQATT, CDR2 SNEGSKA (reference sequence). The CDR3 nucleotides read TGCAGTGCTAGAGATCATCCTGGTTGGAATGAGCAGTTCTTC. Amino acid sequence: CSARDHPGWNEQFF.